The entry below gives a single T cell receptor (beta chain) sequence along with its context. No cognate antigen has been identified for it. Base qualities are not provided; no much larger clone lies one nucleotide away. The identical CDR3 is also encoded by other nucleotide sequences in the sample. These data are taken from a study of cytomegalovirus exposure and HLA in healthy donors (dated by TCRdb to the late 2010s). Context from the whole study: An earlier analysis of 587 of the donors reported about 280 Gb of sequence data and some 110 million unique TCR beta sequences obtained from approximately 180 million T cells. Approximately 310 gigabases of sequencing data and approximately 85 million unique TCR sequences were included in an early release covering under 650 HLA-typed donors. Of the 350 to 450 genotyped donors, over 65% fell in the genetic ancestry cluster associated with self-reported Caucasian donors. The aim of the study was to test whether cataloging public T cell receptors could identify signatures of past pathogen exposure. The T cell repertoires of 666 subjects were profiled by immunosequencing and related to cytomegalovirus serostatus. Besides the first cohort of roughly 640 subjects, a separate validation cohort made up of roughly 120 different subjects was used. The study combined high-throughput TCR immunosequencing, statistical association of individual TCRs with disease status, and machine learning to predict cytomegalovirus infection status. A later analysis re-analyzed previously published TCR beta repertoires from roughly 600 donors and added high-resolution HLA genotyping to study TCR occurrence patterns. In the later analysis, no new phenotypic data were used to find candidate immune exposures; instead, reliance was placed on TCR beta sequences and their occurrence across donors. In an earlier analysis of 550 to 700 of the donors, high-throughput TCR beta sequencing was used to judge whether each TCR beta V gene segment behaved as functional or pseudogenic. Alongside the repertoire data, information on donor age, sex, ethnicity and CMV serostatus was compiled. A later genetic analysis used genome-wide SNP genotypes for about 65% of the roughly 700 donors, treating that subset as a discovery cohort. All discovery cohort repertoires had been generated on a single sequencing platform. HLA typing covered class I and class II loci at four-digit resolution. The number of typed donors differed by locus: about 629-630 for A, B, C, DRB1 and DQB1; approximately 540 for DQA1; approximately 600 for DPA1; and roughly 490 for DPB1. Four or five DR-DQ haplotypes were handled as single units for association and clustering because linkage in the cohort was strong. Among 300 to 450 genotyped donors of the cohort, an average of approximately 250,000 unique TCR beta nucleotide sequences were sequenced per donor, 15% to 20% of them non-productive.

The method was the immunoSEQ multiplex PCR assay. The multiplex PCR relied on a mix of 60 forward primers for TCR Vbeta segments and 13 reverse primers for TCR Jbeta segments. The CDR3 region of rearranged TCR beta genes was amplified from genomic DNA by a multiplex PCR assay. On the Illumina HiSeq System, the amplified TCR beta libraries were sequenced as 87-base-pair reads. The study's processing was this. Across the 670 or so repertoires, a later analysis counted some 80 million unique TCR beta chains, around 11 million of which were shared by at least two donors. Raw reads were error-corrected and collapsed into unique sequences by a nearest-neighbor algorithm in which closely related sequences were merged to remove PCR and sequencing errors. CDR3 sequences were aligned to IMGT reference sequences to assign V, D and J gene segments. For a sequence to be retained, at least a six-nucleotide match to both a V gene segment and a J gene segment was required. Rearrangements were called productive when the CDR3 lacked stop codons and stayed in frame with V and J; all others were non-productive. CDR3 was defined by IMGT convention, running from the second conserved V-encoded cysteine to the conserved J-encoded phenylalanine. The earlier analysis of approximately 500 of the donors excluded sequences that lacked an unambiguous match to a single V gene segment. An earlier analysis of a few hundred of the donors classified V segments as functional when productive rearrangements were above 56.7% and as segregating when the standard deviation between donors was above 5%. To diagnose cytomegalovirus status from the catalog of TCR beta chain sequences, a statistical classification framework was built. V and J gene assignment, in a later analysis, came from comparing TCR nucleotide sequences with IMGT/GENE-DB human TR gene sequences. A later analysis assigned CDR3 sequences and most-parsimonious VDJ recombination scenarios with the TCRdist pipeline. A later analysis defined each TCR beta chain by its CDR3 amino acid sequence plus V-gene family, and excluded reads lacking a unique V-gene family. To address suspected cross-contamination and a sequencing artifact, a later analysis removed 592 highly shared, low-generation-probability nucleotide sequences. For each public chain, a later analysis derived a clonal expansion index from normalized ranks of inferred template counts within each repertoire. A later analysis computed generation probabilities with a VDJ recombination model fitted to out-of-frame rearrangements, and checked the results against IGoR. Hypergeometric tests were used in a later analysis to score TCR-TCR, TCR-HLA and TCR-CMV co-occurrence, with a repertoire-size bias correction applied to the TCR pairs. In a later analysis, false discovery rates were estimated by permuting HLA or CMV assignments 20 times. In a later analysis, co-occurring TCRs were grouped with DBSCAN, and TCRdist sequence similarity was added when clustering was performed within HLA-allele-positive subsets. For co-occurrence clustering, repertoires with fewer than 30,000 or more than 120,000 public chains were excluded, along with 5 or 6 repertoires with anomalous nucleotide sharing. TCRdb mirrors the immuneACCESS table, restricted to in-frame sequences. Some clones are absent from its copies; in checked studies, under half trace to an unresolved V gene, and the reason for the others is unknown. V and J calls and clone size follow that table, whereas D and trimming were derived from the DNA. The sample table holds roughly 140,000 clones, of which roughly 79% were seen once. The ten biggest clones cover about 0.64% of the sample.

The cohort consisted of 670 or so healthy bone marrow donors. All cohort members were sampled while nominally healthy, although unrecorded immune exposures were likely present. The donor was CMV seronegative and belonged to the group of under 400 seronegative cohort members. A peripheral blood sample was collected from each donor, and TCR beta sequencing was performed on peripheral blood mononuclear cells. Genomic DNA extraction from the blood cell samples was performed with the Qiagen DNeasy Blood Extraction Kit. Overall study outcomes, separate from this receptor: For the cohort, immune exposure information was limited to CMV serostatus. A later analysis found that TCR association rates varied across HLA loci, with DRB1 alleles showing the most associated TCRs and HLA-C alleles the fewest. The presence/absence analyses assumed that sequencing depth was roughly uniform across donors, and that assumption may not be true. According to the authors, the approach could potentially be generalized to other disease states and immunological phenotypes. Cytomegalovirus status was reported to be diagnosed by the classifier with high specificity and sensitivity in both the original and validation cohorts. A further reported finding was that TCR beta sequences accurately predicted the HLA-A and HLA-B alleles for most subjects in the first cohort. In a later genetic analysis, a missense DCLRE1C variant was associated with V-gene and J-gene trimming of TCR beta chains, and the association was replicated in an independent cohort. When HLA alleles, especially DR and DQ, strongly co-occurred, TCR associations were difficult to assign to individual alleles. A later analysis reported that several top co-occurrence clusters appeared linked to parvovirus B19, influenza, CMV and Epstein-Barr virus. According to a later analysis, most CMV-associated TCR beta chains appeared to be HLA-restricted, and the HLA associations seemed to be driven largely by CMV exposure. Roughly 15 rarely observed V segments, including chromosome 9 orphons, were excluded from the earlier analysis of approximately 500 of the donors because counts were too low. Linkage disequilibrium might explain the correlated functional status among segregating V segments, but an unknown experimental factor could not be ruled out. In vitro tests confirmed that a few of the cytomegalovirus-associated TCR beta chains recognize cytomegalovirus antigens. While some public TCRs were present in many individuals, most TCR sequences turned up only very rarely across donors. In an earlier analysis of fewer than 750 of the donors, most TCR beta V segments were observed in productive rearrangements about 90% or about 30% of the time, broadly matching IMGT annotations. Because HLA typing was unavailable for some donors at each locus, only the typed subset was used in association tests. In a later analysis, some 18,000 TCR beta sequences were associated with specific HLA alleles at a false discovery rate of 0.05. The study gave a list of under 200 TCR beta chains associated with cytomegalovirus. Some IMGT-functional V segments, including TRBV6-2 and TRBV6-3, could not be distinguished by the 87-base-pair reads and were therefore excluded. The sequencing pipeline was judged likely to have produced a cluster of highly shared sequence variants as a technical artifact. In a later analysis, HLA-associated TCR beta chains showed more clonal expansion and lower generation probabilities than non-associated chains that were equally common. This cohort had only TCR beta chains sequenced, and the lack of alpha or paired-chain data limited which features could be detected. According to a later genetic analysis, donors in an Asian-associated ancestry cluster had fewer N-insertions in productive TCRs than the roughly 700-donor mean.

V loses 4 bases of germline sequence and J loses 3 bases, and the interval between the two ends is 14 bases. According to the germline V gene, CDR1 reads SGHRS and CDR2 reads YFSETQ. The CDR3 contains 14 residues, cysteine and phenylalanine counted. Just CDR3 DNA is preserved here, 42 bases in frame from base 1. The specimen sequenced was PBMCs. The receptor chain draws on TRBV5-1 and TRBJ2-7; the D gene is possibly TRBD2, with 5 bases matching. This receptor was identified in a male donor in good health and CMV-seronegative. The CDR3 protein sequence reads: CASSPGGLSYEQYF. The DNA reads TGCGCCAGCAGCCCCGGCGGACTCAGCTACGAGCAGTACTTC.